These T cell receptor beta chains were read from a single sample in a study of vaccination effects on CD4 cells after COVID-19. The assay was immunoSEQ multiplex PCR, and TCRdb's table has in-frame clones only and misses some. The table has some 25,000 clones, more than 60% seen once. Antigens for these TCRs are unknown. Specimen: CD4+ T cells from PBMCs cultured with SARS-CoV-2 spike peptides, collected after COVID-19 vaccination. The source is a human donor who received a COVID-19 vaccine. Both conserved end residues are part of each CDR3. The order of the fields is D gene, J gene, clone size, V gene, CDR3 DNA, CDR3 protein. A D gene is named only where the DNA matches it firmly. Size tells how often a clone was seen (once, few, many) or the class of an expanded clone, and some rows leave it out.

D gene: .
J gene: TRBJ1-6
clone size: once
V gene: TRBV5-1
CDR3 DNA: TGCGCCAGCAGCTTCCGGGACATCTATAATTCACCCCTCCACTTT
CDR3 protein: CASSFRDIYNSPLHF

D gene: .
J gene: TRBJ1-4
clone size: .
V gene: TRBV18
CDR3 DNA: TGTGCCAGCTCACCACCGGGGGACAAACTGTTTTTT
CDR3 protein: CASSPPGDKLFF

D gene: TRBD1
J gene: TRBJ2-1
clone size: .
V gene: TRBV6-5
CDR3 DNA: TGTGCCAGCCGGACAGGGGCGGGCAATGAGCAGTTCTTC
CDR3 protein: CASRTGAGNEQFF

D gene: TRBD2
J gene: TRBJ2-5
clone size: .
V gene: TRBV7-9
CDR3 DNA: TGTGCCAGCAGCTTAGCGCTGTTGACGGGGGGGATCCAAGAGACCCAGTACTTC
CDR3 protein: CASSLALLTGGIQETQYF

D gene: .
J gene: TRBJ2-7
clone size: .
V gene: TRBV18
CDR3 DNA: TGTGCCAGCTCACAGGGGCCCGAGCAGTACTTC
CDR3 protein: CASSQGPEQYF

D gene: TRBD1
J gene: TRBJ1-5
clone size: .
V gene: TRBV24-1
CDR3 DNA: TGTGCCACCAGTGATACCGGGACAGGGGGGGATCAGCCCCAGCATTTT
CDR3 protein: CATSDTGTGGDQPQHF

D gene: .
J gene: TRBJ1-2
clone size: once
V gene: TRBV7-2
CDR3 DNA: TGTGCCTTGAGGGAGGGATGGTATGGCTACACCTTC
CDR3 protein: CALREGWYGYTF

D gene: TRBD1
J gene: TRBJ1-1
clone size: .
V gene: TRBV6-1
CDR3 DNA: TGTGCCAGCAGTGAACAGACAGGGGGGACTGAAGCTTTCTTT
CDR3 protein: CASSEQTGGTEAFF

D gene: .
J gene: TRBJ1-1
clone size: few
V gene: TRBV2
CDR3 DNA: TGTGCCAGCAGTGCGGGGTTGAACACTGAAGCTTTCTTT
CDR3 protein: CASSAGLNTEAFF

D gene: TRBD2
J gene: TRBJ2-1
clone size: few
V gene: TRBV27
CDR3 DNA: TGTGCCAGCGGACGGGGTAGCGGGTATAACAATGAGCAGTTCTTC
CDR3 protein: CASGRGSGYNNEQFF

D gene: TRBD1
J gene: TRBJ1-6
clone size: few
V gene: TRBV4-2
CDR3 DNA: TGTGCCAGCAGCCAAGGACAGGGTTCACCCCTCCACTTT
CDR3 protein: CASSQGQGSPLHF

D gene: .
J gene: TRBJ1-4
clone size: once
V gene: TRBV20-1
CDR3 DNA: TGCAGTGCTAGTTTGGGGGCCCCCTCTGAAAAACTGTTTTTT
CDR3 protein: CSASLGAPSEKLFF

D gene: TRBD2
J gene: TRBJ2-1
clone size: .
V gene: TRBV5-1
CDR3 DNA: TGCGCCAGCAGCTTGGGTAAGGTAGCGGGGGCCCGGGATGAGCAGTTCTTC
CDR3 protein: CASSLGKVAGARDEQFF

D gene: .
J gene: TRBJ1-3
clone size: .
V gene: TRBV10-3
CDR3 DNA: TGTGCCAGTAGTCACAGACAATCTGGAAACACCATATATTTT
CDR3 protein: CASSHRQSGNTIYF

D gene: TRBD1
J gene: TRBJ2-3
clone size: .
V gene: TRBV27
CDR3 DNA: TGTGCCAGCAGTGAAGGGGGACAGGGCACAGATACGCAGTATTTT
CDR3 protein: CASSEGGQGTDTQYF

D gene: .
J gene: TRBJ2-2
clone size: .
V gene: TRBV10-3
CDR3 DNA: TGTGCGTCGAGGAATGGGGCAGGCGGGGAGCTGTTTTTT
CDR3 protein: CASRNGAGGELFF

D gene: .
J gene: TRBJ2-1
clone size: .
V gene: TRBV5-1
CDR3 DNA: TGCGCCAGCAGCCGGGAAGCGAATGAGCAGTTCTTC
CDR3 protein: CASSREANEQFF

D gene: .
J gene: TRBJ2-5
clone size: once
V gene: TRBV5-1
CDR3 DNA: TGCGCCAGCAGCTTGGCCCGGGGAAAGTTATTGAGGACCCAGTACTTC
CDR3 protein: CASSLARGKLLRTQYF

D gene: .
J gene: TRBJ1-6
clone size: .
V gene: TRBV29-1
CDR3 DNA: TGCAGCGTTCGGACAGACGTGAATTCACCCCTCCACTTT
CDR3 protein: CSVRTDVNSPLHF

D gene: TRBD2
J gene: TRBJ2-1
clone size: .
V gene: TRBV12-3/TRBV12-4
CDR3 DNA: TGTGCCAGCAGTCCGGGACTAGAATTTGAGCAGTTCTTC
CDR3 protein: CASSPGLEFEQFF

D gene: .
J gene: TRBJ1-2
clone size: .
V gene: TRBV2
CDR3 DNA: TGTGCCAGCGCTCAGGGGCGACCCTATGGCTACACCTTC
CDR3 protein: CASAQGRPYGYTF

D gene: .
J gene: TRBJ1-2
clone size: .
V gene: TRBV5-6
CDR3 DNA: TGTGCCAGCAGCATCCCTGACGTGACAGGAGGACGGTATGGCTACACCTTC
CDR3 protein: CASSIPDVTGGRYGYTF

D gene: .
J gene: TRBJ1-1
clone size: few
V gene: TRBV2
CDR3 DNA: TGTGCCAGCAATTTGGCAGAGAACACTGAAGCTTTCTTT
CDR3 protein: CASNLAENTEAFF

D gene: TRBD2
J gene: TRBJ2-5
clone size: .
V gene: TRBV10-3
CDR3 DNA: TGTGCCATCAGATCGGGGACTAGCGGGAGAAGAGAGACCCAGTACTTC
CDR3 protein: CAIRSGTSGRRETQYF

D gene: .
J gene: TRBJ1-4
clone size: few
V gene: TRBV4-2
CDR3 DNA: TGTGCCAGCAGCCAACCGGGACACACTAATGAAAAACTGTTTTTT
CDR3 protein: CASSQPGHTNEKLFF

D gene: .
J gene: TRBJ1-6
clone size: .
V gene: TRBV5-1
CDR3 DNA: TGCGCCAGCAGCTTGTTCCCCCCCGGAGATGTTTATTCACCCCTCCACTTT
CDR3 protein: CASSLFPPGDVYSPLHF

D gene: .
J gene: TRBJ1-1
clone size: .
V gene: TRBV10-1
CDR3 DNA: TGCGCCAGCAGTGAGAGAGCCAGGGGGAACACTGAAGCTTTCTTT
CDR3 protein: CASSERARGNTEAFF

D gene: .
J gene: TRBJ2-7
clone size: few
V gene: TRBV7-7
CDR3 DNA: TGTGCCAGCAGCTTAGGGGAGAAACACTACGAGCAGTACTTC
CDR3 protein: CASSLGEKHYEQYF

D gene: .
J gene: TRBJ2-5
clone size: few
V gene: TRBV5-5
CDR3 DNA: TGTGCCAGCAGCTTGGACTCTGTGTTGGGAAGTGCTGAGACCCAGTACTTC
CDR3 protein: CASSLDSVLGSAETQYF

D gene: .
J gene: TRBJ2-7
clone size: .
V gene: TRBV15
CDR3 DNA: TGTGCCACCAGCAGAGAAGCGCAATACGAGCAGTACTTC
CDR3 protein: CATSREAQYEQYF

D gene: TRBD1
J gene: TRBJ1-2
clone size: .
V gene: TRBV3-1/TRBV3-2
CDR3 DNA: TGTGCCAGCAGCCAACTGACAGGGGAGGGCTACACCTTC
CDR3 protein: CASSQLTGEGYTF